These 23 T cell receptor beta chains were all obtained from the same sample, sequenced in a study of Tregs in tolerant kidney transplant recipients (dated by TCRdb to about 2019). Library preparation was by the immunoSEQ multiplex PCR assay. The immuneACCESS repertoire file appears here via TCRdb, limited to in-frame rearrangements. These files lack a portion of the clones; in checked studies, under half of the deficit traces to unresolved V genes, and the cause of the others is not known. This sample's table contains under 35,000 clones. The leading ten clones occupy less than 2% of the sample. Transplants used related donors with nonmyeloablative bone marrow transplantation; mixed chimerism was transient in the human trials. This specimen consisted of CD4+ T cells from blood (PBMCs), obtained 24 months after the transplant. The receptor source for this set is a human patient who received a combined kidney and bone marrow transplant. After a transplant, some T cells may be the graft donor's own cells.

Notes on this clone: The CDR3 goes on 3 residues after the read ends, and that part is filled in from the germline J gene. The chain couples TRBV2 to TRBJ2-5, with D tentatively TRBD2 (7 bases). Per the germline V gene, CDR1 is SNHLY and CDR2 is FYNNEI. Trimming took 7 bases from V and 7 from J, leaving 19 bases between them. The CDR3 has 14 residues. The CDR3 reads CASKTGGPQGTQYF. The sequenced part of the CDR3 DNA is TGTGCCAGCAAAACGGGGGGCCCCCAGGGGACC.

Remarks on this clone: The CDR3 end lies 3 residues beyond the end of the read and is filled in from the germline J gene. The J gene is TRBJ2-1, the V gene TRBV5-1; 9 bases match TRBD2. Germline V lookup: CDR1 SGHRS, CDR2 YFSETQ. The CDR3 extends over 17 amino acids. V was clipped by 4 bases and J by 2 bases; unmatched bases: 10. CDR3 in amino acids: CASSIGPVAGAYNEQFF. The sequenced CDR3 bases are TGCGCCAGCAGCATTGGACCCGTAGCGGGGGCCTACAATGAG. Looking up the rest from reference TRBV5-1 and TRBJ2-1 gives the full variable domain: KAGVTQTPRYLIKTRGQQVTLSCSPISGHRSVSWYQQTPGQGLQFLFEYFSETQRNKGNFPGRFSGRQFSNSRSEMNVSTLELGDSALYLCASSIGPVAGAYNEQFFGPGTRLTVL.

Note on this clone: The sequenced fragment ends 3 residues before the CDR3 boundary, so the rest is inferred from the germline J gene. The chain uses TRBV20-1 and TRBJ2-1, with 7 nucleotides matching TRBD2. Germline trimming cut 5 bases from V and 8 bases from J; bases unmatched to any gene: 6. The V gene's germline CDR1 is DFQATT and CDR2 SNEGSKA (reference sequence). The CDR3 totals 12 residues. This CDR3 is CSAQSGKDEQFF. The sequenced CDR3 bases are TGCAGTGCTCAAAGCGGGAAAGATGAG.

Details on this clone: The DNA ends 3 residues before the CDR3 does, and the rest of the CDR3 is filled in from the germline J gene. The chain couples TRBV28 to TRBJ1-6; 8 nucleotides match TRBD1. With V trimmed by 6 bases and J by 5 bases, 9 bases remained unmatched. There are 16 residues in the CDR3. The germline V gene has CDR1 MDHEN and CDR2 SYDVKM. The part of the CDR3 DNA that was read is TGTGCCAGCAGACGGGACAGGCGACCTAATAATTCACCC. Translation: CASRRDRRPNNSP. The whole CDR3 protein is CASRRDRRPNNSPLHF.

The sequenced CDR3 bases are TGTGCCAGCAGTGATCCGGGACAGGGTAATGAAAAA. It is translated as CASSDPGQGNEK. The CDR3 in its entirety is CASSDPGQGNEKLFF. The V gene is TRBV6-1, the J gene TRBJ1-4, with 9 bases aligning to TRBD1. The CDR3 goes on 3 residues after the read ends, and that part is filled in from the germline J gene. The CDR3 has 15 residues. CDR1 is MNHNS and CDR2 is SASEGT in the germline V gene. The V and J ends lost 3 bases and 4 bases, in that order; junction bases with no gene match: 3.

A note on this clone: Sequencing ends 3 residues short of the CDR3 end; the germline J gene provides the rest. The rearrangement joins TRBV7-2 to TRBJ1-1; a possible D gene is TRBD1 (5 bases). The CDR3 consists of 15 residues. The V end lost 1 base, the J end lost 5 bases, and 14 bases lay between the germline ends. Germline assignment: CDR1 SGHTA and CDR2 FQGNSA. Here the CDR3 reads CASSLGGRVETEAFF. CDR3 DNA (partial): TGTGCCAGCAGCTTAGGGGGCAGGGTGGAGACTGAA.

In regard to this clone: The read ends 3 residues early relative to the CDR3; the germline J gene fills the gap. The genes are TRBV5-1 and TRBJ1-2; D ambiguous. The germline CDR1 and CDR2 sequences are SGHRS and YFSETQ. The CDR3 contains 15 residues. The CDR3 bases that were read are TGCGCCAGCAGTTCTAGCACGGGATCCCCTTCGTCC. Protein: CASSSSTGSPSS. The complete CDR3 sequence is CASSSSTGSPSSYTF.

A note on this clone: The CDR3 end lies 3 residues beyond the end of the read and is filled in from the germline J gene. The V call is TRBV5-6, the J call TRBJ2-3; D possibly corresponds to TRBD1 (5 bases). Looked up from germline, CDR1 is SGHDT and CDR2 is YYEEEE. V gave up 4 bases and J gave up 3 bases, with 9 bases separating them. This CDR3 is built from 13 residues. The CDR3 sequence is CASSVQGTDTQYF. The part of the CDR3 DNA that was read is TGTGCCAGCAGCGTGCAGGGAACAGATACG.

About this clone itself: The missing CDR3 end, 3 residues past where the read stops, is filled in from the germline J gene. V is TRBV19 and J is TRBJ2-3; 9 bases are a match to TRBD2. This CDR3 spans 15 amino acids. Germline loops: CDR1 LNHDA, CDR2 SQIVND (reference sequence). V was clipped by 5 bases and J by 5 bases; unmatched bases: 8. The CDR3 DNA, read in part, is TGTGCCAGTAGTCCGGGGACTAGCCTATTAGATACG. This translates into CASSPGTSLLDT. The full CDR3 is CASSPGTSLLDTQYF.

As concerns this clone: The read ends 3 residues before the CDR3 terminus; that terminus is restored from the germline J gene. This rearrangement joins TRBV20-1 to TRBJ1-1; D perhaps matches TRBD1 (5 bases). Trimming removed 0 bases at V and 4 bases at J, with 12 bases between. CDR1 DFQATT and CDR2 SNEGSKA come from the germline V gene (reference sequence). The CDR3 totals 14 residues. This chain's CDR3 is CSARDAGSATEAFF. The DNA read from the CDR3 is TGCAGTGCTAGAGATGCAGGGTCAGCCACTGAA.

CDR3 bases read: TGTGCCAGCCGACCGGGACTAGCGGGAAGCACAGATACG. The encoded protein is CASRPGLAGSTDT. In full, the CDR3 reads CASRPGLAGSTDTQYF. This chain uses TRBV6-2 or TRBV6-3 with TRBJ2-3; 13 bases map to TRBD2. The read falls 3 residues short of the CDR3 end, and the missing part is taken from the germline J gene. The CDR3 is 16 amino acids. The germline V gene has CDR1 MNHEY and CDR2 SVGEGT. J gave up 0 bases and V 8 bases, and 5 bases lay outside the gene matches.

On this clone: The read falls 3 residues short of the CDR3 end, and the missing part is taken from the germline J gene. The chain carries TRBV7-3 and TRBJ2-3; 8 bases agree with TRBD1. Trimming cost V 1 base and J 3 bases; bases outside gene matches: 9. Germline-derived CDR1 and CDR2 are SGHTA and FQGTGA. The CDR3 loop spans 17 amino acids. Partial CDR3 DNA: TGTGCCAGCAGCTTAAATTCCCAGGGGGCAAGGACAGATACG. Residues: CASSLNSQGARTDT. The whole CDR3 region reads CASSLNSQGARTDTQYF.

Note on this clone: From the germline J gene comes the end of the CDR3, since the read stops 3 residues before it. The chain joins TRBV19 to TRBJ2-3, with a weak D call TRBD1 (5 bases). Trimming shortened V by 7 bases and J by 0 bases, and 20 bases separated the two germline ends. Germline lookup yields CDR1 LNHDA and CDR2 SQIVND (reference sequence). The CDR3 covers 17 residues. The CDR3 bases that were read are TGTGCCAGTAAGGGCGAAACGAAGGGGAAAAGCACAGATACG. Its translation is CASKGETKGKSTDT. The CDR3 reads in full as CASKGETKGKSTDTQYF.

About this clone: The read falls 3 residues short of the CDR3 end, and the missing part is taken from the germline J gene. The V call is TRBV5-1, the J call TRBJ2-1; D may be TRBD2 (7 bases). The germline V gene encodes CDR1 SGHRS and CDR2 YFSETQ. This CDR3 has 13 residues. With 4 bases removed from V and 8 bases from J, the gap between germline ends came to 13 bases. CDR3 in amino acids: CASSILGGDEQFF. CDR3 DNA, as far as it was read: TGCGCCAGCAGCATCCTAGGGGGGGATGAG.

Points on this clone: The read terminates 3 residues ahead of where the CDR3 ends, so the germline J gene completes it. The rearrangement uses TRBV20-1 and TRBJ2-1; 15 bases are shared with TRBD2. V lost 4 bases and J lost 7; bases outside the gene matches: 11. Germline V gives CDR1 DFQATT, CDR2 SNEGSKA (reference sequence). The CDR3 sequence is 17 residues long. The CDR3 protein is CSATGLAGGISGNEQFF. CDR3 DNA (partial): TGCAGTGCTACGGGACTAGCGGGAGGTATCTCCGGGAATGAG.

About this clone itself: The observed sequence ends 3 residues before the CDR3 terminus, with the missing tail filled in from the germline J gene. This chain joins TRBV2 and TRBJ1-2; 7 nucleotides align to TRBD1. The V and J ends lost 6 bases and 4 bases, in that order; junction bases with no gene match: 5. Germline V gene lookup returns CDR1 SNHLY and CDR2 FYNNEI. This CDR3 is built from 13 residues. The sequenced CDR3 bases are TGTGCCAGCAGAGGGGACAGCTTCTATGGC. Translated: CASRGDSFYG. The full CDR3 protein reads CASRGDSFYGYTF.

Comments on this clone: From the germline J gene comes the end of the CDR3, since the read stops 3 residues before it. J is TRBJ2-7 and V is TRBV2, with D uncertain. Germline CDR1 SNHLY, CDR2 FYNNEI. V shed 1 base and J shed 1 base, with 8 bases lying between them. The CDR3 runs to 14 residues. The sequenced part of the CDR3 DNA is TGTGCCAGCAGTGAAGATCCAGGATCCTACGAG. This codes for CASSEDPGSYE. The full CDR3 protein reads CASSEDPGSYEQYF.

Points on this clone: Read data end 3 residues before the CDR3 end; the end is taken from the germline J gene. The chain carries TRBV7-8 and TRBJ1-1; D perhaps matches TRBD1 (5 bases). This CDR3 contains 11 residues. Trimming pared 7 bases from V and 4 bases from J, leaving 7 bases between. The germline CDR1 and CDR2 sequences are SGHVS and FQNEAQ. This CDR3 is CASTGGTEAFF. CDR3 bases read: TGTGCCAGCACGGGGGGCACTGAA.

Details on this clone: The CDR3 goes on 3 residues after the read ends, and that part is filled in from the germline J gene. This chain connects TRBV2 to TRBJ2-1; tentative D call: TRBD2 (6 bases). CDR1 is SNHLY, CDR2 FYNNEI, per germline. V was trimmed by 7 bases and J by 0 bases, leaving 13 bases between them. There are 15 residues in the CDR3. The CDR3 region is CASTLLGGSYNEQFF. CDR3 DNA (partial): TGTGCCAGCACCCTCTTGGGGGGCTCCTACAATGAG.

With regard to this clone: The CDR3 goes on 3 residues after the read ends, and that part is filled in from the germline J gene. The rearrangement uses TRBV20-1 and TRBJ2-1; 11 bases line up with TRBD2. Germline CDR1 DFQATT, CDR2 SNEGSKA (reference sequence). The CDR3 totals 14 residues. The trim removed 6 bases at V and 2 bases at J, leaving 3 bases unmatched. CDR3 DNA (partial): TGCAGTGCCTCGGGACTAGCGGCCTACAATGAG. This encodes CSASGLAAYNE. The entire CDR3 sequence reads CSASGLAAYNEQFF.

As for this clone: The read stops 3 residues short of the end of the CDR3; the missing end is completed from the germline J gene. V gene TRBV18 combines with J gene TRBJ1-3; D gene ambiguous. Trimming removed 1 base from V and 0 bases from J, with 10 bases in between. The CDR3 length is 16 residues. Germline CDR1 reads KGHSH; CDR2 reads LQKENI. CDR3 DNA, as far as it was read: TGTGCCAGCTCACCACGGCTTGTGTTCTCTGGAAACACC. As protein: CASSPRLVFSGNT. The complete CDR3 reads CASSPRLVFSGNTIYF.

The CDR3 DNA, read in part, is TGTGCCAGTAGGCTCCGTGGGGGCAGCAATCAGCCC. As protein: CASRLRGGSNQP. The entire CDR3 protein is CASRLRGGSNQPQHF. The chain links TRBV19 to TRBJ1-5; maybe TRBD1 (6 bases). Read sequence stops 3 residues before the CDR3 end, and the germline J gene provides the missing end. The V end lost 6 bases, the J end lost 1 base, and 13 bases lay between the germline ends. The CDR3 runs 15 residues. Looked up from germline, CDR1 is LNHDA and CDR2 is SQIVND (reference sequence).

Concerning this clone itself: From the germline J gene comes the end of the CDR3, since the read stops 3 residues before it. V gene TRBV2 combines with J gene TRBJ2-1; D not resolved. The CDR3 length is 11 residues. Germline CDR1 is SNHLY and CDR2 is FYNNEI. V was shortened by 4 bases and J by 5 bases, with 3 bases between the two germline ends. The CDR3 is CASSGDNEQFF. CDR3 bases read: TGTGCCAGCAGTGGCGACAATGAG.